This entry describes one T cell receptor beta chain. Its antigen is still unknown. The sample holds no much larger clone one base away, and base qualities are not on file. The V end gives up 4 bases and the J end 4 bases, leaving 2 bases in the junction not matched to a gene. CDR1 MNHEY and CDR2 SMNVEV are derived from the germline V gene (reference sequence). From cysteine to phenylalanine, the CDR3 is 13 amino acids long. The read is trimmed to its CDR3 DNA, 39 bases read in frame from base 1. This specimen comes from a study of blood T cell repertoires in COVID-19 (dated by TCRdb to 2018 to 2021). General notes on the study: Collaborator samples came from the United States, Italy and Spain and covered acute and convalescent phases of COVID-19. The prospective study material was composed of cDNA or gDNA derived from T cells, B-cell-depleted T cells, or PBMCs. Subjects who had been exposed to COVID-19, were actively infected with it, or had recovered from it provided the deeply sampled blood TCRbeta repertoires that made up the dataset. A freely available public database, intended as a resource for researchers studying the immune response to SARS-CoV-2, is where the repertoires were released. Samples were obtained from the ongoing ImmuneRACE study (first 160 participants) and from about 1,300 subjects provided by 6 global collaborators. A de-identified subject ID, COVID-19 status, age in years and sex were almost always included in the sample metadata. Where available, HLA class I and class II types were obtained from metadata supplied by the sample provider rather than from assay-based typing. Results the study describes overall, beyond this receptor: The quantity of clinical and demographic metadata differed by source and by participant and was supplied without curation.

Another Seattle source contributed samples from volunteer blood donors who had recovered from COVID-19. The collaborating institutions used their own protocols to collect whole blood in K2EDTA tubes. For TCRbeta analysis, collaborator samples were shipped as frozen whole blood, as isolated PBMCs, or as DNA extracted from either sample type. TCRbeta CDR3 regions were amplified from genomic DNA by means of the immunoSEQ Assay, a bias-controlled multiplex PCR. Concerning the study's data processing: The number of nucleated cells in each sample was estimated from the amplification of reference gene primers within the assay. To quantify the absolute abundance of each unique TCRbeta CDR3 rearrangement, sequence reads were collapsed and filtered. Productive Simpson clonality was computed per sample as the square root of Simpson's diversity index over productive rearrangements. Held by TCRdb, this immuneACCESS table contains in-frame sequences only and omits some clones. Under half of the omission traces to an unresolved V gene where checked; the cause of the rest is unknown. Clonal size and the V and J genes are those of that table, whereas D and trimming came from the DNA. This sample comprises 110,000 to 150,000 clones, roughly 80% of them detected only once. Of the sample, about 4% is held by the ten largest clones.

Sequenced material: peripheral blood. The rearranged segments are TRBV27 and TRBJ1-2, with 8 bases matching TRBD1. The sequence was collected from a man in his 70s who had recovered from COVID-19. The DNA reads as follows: TGTGCCAGCAGTTGGGACAGGTTCTATGGCTACACCTTC. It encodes CASSWDRFYGYTF.